The sequence of this T cell receptor (beta chain) was determined in a study of shared clonotypes between healthy human individuals. Partitioning of CD4+ cells yielded a CD45RA+ naive subset and a CD45RA-negative memory subset. General study results and limits: About 5% of naive CD4 clonotypes were shared across a few donors.

On this clone itself: Its specificity is not known.

The authors distributed each subset's genomic DNA evenly over several immunoSEQ plates. Sorted-subset replicate PCR reactions were performed with around 200 ng DNA, corresponding to some 32,000 T cell genomes. TCRdb keeps only in-frame clones here, not all; method: immunoSEQ multiplex PCR. The sample has approximately 2.1 million clones; approximately 95% are singletons. CDR3 size: 13 residues. The germline gives CDR1 MNHNY, CDR2 SVGAGI (reference sequence). The V end was cut by 7 bases, the J end by 4 bases, with 11 bases between. This sequence originates from a man aged 18-30 years in good health. Some clones in this sample may be carry-over from other donors' samples. Sequenced: naive CD4+ T cells from PBMCs. Subset noted: CD45RA+ positively selected. The chain recombines TRBV6-6 with TRBJ2-1; the D gene is possibly TRBD2 (6 bases). CDR3 nucleotides: TGTGCCAGCAAAGGTAGCGGATACAATGAGCAGTTCTTC. It specifies CASKGSGYNEQFF.